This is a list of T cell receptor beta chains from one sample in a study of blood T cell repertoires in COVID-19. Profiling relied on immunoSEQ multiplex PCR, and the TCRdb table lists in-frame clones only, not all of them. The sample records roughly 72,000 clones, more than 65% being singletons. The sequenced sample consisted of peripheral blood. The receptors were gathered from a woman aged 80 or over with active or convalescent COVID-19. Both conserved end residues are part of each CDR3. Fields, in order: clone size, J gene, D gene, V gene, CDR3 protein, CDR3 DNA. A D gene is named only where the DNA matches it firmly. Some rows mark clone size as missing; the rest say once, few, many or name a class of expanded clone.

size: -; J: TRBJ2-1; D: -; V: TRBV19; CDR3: CASSIPGKPYNEQFF; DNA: TGTGCCAGTAGTATACCCGGGAAGCCTTACAATGAGCAGTTCTTC
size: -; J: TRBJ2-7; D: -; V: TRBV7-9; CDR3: CASSPRGGTSWEQYF; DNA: TGTGCCAGCAGCCCTAGGGGGGGTACGTCGTGGGAGCAGTACTTC
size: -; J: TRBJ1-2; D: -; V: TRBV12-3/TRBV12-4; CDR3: CASSQTANYGYTF; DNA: TGTGCCAGCAGCCAGACAGCTAACTATGGCTACACCTTC
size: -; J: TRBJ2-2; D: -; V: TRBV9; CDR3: CASSVVSEPGTGELFF; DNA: TGTGCCAGCAGCGTAGTTTCGGAGCCTGGGACCGGGGAGCTGTTTTTT
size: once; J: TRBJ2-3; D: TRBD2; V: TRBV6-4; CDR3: CASSRIAGDTQYF; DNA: TGTGCCAGCAGTCGGATAGCGGGAGATACGCAGTATTTT
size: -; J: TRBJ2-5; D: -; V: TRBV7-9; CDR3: CASSPGTAGETQYF; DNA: TGTGCCAGCAGCCCCGGTACGGCGGGAGAGACCCAGTACTTC
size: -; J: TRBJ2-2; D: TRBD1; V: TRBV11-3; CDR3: CASSLFTGAGTGELFF; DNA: TGTGCCAGCAGCTTATTTACAGGGGCTGGCACCGGGGAGCTGTTTTTT
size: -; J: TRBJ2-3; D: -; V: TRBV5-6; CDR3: CASSLDRSTDTQYF; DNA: TGTGCCAGCAGCTTGGACAGAAGCACAGATACGCAGTATTTT
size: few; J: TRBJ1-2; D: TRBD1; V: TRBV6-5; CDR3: CASSRDRGANYGYTF; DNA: TGTGCCAGCAGTCGGGACAGGGGAGCTAACTATGGCTACACCTTC
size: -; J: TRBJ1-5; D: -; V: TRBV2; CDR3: CASSGNSPNQPQHF; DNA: TGTGCCAGCAGTGGAAACAGCCCCAATCAGCCCCAGCATTTT
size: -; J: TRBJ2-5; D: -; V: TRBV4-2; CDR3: CASSQEAGASGETQYF; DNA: TGTGCCAGCAGCCAAGAGGCAGGGGCCAGTGGAGAGACCCAGTACTTC
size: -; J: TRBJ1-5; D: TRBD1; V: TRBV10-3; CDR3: CAISVGQGGNQPQHF; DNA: TGTGCCATCAGTGTAGGGCAGGGGGGCAATCAGCCCCAGCATTTT
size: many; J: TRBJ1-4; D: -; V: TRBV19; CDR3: CASRGGGVLNEKLFF; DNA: TGTGCCAGTCGGGGCGGGGGTGTCCTTAATGAAAAACTGTTTTTT
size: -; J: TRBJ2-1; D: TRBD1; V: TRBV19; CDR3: CASSISWGGQGTYNEQFF; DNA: TGTGCCAGTAGTATAAGCTGGGGGGGACAGGGGACGTACAATGAGCAGTTCTTC
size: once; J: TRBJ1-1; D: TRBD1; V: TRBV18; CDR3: CASSPDRANTEAFF; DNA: TGTGCCAGCTCACCGGACAGGGCGAACACTGAAGCTTTCTTT
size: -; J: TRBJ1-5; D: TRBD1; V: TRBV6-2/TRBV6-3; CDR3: CASSFVGQGPYSNQPQHF; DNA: TGTGCCAGCAGTTTCGTGGGACAGGGCCCTTATAGCAATCAGCCCCAGCATTTT
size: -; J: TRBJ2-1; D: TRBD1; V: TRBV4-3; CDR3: CASSRLTGHNNEQFF; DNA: TGCGCCAGCAGCCGCCTGACAGGGCACAACAATGAGCAGTTCTTC
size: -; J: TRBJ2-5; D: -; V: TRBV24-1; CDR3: CATSQLGETQYF; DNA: TGTGCCACCTCTCAACTAGGAGAGACCCAGTACTTC
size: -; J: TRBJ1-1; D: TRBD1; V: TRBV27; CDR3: CASSPIDRAEAFF; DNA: TGTGCCAGCAGCCCCATCGACAGGGCTGAAGCTTTCTTT
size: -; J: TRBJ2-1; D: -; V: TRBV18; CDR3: CASSPLPGKFNEQFF; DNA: TGTGCCAGCTCACCCTTACCCGGGAAATTCAATGAGCAGTTCTTC
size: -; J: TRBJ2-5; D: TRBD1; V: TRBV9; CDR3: CASSGDRGRAETQYF; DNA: TGTGCCAGCAGCGGAGACAGGGGGCGCGCAGAGACCCAGTACTTC
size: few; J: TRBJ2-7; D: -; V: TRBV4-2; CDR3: CASSQAFMTGTYEQYF; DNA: TGTGCCAGCAGCCAAGCCTTTATGACAGGAACCTACGAGCAGTACTTC
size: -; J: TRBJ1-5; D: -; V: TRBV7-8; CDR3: CASSLNRDLQPQHF; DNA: TGTGCCAGCAGCCTAAACAGGGATCTTCAGCCCCAGCATTTT
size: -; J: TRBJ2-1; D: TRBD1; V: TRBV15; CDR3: CATSIYGQGVYEQFF; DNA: TGTGCCACCAGCATCTACGGACAGGGGGTTTATGAGCAGTTCTTC
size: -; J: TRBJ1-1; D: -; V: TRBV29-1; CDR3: CSAEVRVMNTEAFF; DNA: TGCAGCGCCGAAGTGCGAGTCATGAACACTGAAGCTTTCTTT
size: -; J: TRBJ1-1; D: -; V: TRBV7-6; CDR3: CASSSTENTEAFF; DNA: TGTGCCAGCAGCTCCACAGAAAACACTGAAGCTTTCTTT
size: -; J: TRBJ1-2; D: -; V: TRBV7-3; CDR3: CASRPTGSSEGYTF; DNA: TGTGCCAGCAGACCCACGGGGTCATCAGAGGGCTACACCTTC
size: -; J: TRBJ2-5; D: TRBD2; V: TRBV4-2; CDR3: CASSQDFATSGGNGETQYF; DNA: TGTGCCAGCAGCCAAGATTTTGCAACTAGCGGGGGGAACGGGGAGACCCAGTACTTC
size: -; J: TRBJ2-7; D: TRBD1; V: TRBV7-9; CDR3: CASSPGRDRTLEQYF; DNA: TGTGCCAGCAGCCCAGGTCGGGACAGGACGCTCGAGCAGTACTTC
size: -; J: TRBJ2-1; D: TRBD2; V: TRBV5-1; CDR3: CASSSSGTSGDSSYNEQFF; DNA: TGCGCCAGCAGCTCTTCCGGGACTAGCGGAGATAGCTCCTACAATGAGCAGTTCTTC
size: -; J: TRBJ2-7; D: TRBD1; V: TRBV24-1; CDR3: CATSDIPGQSYF; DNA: TGTGCCACCAGTGATATACCGGGACAGTCGTACTTC
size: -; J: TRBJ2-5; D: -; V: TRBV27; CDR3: CASRPNDQETQYF; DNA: TGTGCCAGCAGACCTAACGACCAAGAGACCCAGTACTTC
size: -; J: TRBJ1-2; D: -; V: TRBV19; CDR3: CASSRGAWGYTF; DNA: TGTGCCAGTAGTCGGGGGGCGTGGGGCTACACCTTC